The 24 T cell receptor beta chains below all came from one sample that was sequenced in a study of human T cells and chemical hapten exposure. TCRdb recomputed calls from the RACE reads with MiXCR, one row per CDR3 protein. This sample has around 330,000 distinct CDR3 sequences, with approximately 5.8% found just once. The sample's time point: pre-sensitization, week 0. Treatment indicated: therapeutic diphenylcyclopropenone sensitization with weekly scalp DPC. Sequences were derived from whole blood, sampled in connection with sensitization to the hapten diphenylcyclopropenone (DPC). Every receptor here comes from a woman between 18 and 29 years old with alopecia areata. Some clones in this sample may be carry-over from other donors' samples.

Many counts were recorded for this clonotype. The rearrangement uses TRBV7-2 and TRBJ1-4; D possibly corresponds to TRBD1 (5 bases). The CDR3 has 14 amino acids. Germline V gives CDR1 SGHTA, CDR2 FQGNSA. With 5 bases removed from V and 7 bases from J, the gap between germline ends came to 14 bases. The CDR3 bases are TGTGCCAGCAGCCCGGACGGGGCAGGTGAAAAACTGTTTTTT. This translates into CASSPDGAGEKLFF.

The chain employs TRBV6-6 and TRBJ2-3; possible D gene TRBD1, 6 bases. The length of the CDR3 is 15 residues. Germline V gene sequence: CDR1 MNHNY, CDR2 SVGAGI (reference sequence). V lost 0 bases and J 3 bases, leaving 10 bases between the germline ends. CDR3 nucleotide sequence: TGTGCCAGCAGTTACTCGAACAGGGTTACAGATACGCAGTATTTT. It encodes CASSYSNRVTDTQYF.

This clonotype was counted ten times or more. This chain connects TRBV3-1 to TRBJ2-5, with no clear D. The CDR3 length is 13 residues. V lost 5 bases to trimming and J lost 3 bases, with 10 bases between them. Germline V gene sequence: CDR1 LGHDT, CDR2 YNNKEL (reference sequence). The CDR3 sequence: CASSSAAEETQYF. DNA for the CDR3: TGTGCCAGCAGCTCGGCCGCTGAAGAGACCCAGTACTTC.

The V call is TRBV6-2 or TRBV6-3, the J call TRBJ2-1; maybe TRBD2 (6 bases). Trimming took 5 bases from V and 9 from J, leaving 14 bases between them. The CDR3 totals 13 residues. Germline assignment: CDR1 MNHEY and CDR2 SVGEGT. CDR3 sequence: CASSILAQGEQFF. In DNA, the CDR3 is TGTGCCAGCAGTATACTAGCTCAGGGTGAGCAGTTCTTC.

This clonotype occurred a few times. The chain joins TRBV11-2 to TRBJ2-3; D tentatively fits TRBD1 or TRBD2 (7 bases each). The V end was cut by 7 bases, the J end by 4 bases, with 18 bases between. CDR1 SGHAT and CDR2 FQNNGV come from the germline V gene. CDR3 length equals 15 residues. The CDR3 protein is CASTPTQGGSDTQYF. The CDR3 nucleotides are TGTGCCAGCACCCCAACCCAGGGGGGGTCAGATACGCAGTATTTT.

This clonotype was observed at least ten times. The chain recombines TRBV15 with TRBJ1-4; 9 nucleotides agree with TRBD1. This CDR3 has 15 residues. The junction had 5 bases not matched to a gene; V was cut back by 1 base and J by 8 bases. Germline CDR1 reads LNHNV; CDR2 reads YYDKDF (reference sequence). The CDR3 loop reads CATSRGQGVVEKLFF. CDR3 sequence (DNA): TGTGCCACCAGCAGAGGACAGGGGGTAGTCGAAAAACTGTTTTTT.

At least ten counts were recorded for this clonotype. The CDR3: CASSLGEARYGYTF. DNA for the CDR3: TGTGCCAGCAGCTTGGGGGAAGCACGCTATGGCTACACCTTC. The rearrangement uses TRBV5-5 and TRBJ1-2; D remains unclear. CDR3 length equals 14 residues. The germline V gene has CDR1 SGHKS and CDR2 YYEKEE (reference sequence). Trimming stripped 0 bases from V and 4 bases from J, with 10 bases between.

This clonotype was found many times. The rearrangement uses TRBV4-2 and TRBJ2-7, with no clear D. This CDR3 region has 15 residues. V was cut by 0 bases and J by 9 bases, with 18 bases left in between. From germline, CDR1 is LGHNA and CDR2 YNFKEQ. This chain's CDR3 is CASSQDFGPGGVQYF. For the CDR3, the DNA is TGTGCCAGCAGCCAAGATTTTGGGCCTGGTGGGGTGCAGTACTTC.

This clonotype was counted many times. The V and J genes are TRBV4-1 and TRBJ2-5; D not resolved. V lost 0 bases and J lost 5, with 7 bases in between. The CDR3 is 13 residues long. Germline CDR1 is MGHRA and CDR2 is YSYEKL. CDR3 sequence (DNA): TGCGCCAGCAGCCAAGATTATACGGAGACCCAGTACTTC. Its protein is CASSQDYTETQYF.

This clonotype was counted many times. The chain uses TRBV14 and TRBJ1-2; D gene unclear. Per germline, CDR1 SGHDN and CDR2 FVKESK. Trimming cost V 4 bases and J 2 bases, with 14 bases left between them. The CDR3 has 15 amino acids. The CDR3 here is CASSPIVRANYGYTF. CDR3 nucleotides: TGTGCCAGCAGCCCCATTGTTCGGGCAAACTATGGCTACACCTTC.

This clonotype was seen more than once but under ten times. The CDR3 loop reads CASSESAGLSEQFF. In DNA, the CDR3 is TGTGCCAGCAGTGAATCCGCAGGGCTGAGTGAGCAGTTCTTC. V gene TRBV6-1 combines with J gene TRBJ2-1; a possible D gene is TRBD1 (5 bases). Germline V gene data show CDR1 as MNHNS and CDR2 as SASEGT. V was trimmed by 2 bases and J by 9 bases, leaving 14 bases between them. CDR3 length equals 14 residues.

This clonotype showed up many times. The chain joins TRBV6-5 to TRBJ2-6; a weak D match, TRBD1 (5 bases). Germline values: CDR1 MNHEY, CDR2 SVGAGI. This CDR3 comprises 15 residues. V was pared by 6 bases and J by 3 bases, with 12 bases between. CDR3 residues: CASSKGAIGANVLTF. In DNA, the CDR3 is TGTGCCAGCAGCAAAGGGGCTATTGGGGCCAACGTCCTGACTTTC.

This clonotype was found many times. The gene calls are TRBV10-1 and TRBJ2-5; 11 bases map to TRBD2. The junction had 20 bases not matched to a gene; V was cut back by 3 bases and J by 5 bases. Per the germline V gene, CDR1 is WNHNN and CDR2 is SYGVQD (reference sequence). This CDR3 contains 20 residues. The CDR3 nucleotides are TGCGCCAGCAGTGATACCAGAGAGACTAGCGGGGTCAATCTGGGGGAGACCCAGTACTTC. Amino acids: CASSDTRETSGVNLGETQYF.

In this sample, this clonotype turned up a few times. The chain joins TRBV5-5 to TRBJ1-3; 10 nucleotides agree with TRBD1. The CDR3 is 16 residues long. Trimming cost V 3 bases and J 2 bases; bases outside gene matches: 5. Germline CDR1 is SGHKS and CDR2 is YYEKEE (reference sequence). The CDR3 loop reads CASSSTGGEPGNTIYF. CDR3 sequence (DNA): TGTGCCAGCAGCTCGACAGGGGGCGAACCTGGAAACACCATATATTTT.

In this sample, this clonotype turned up many times. The CDR3 DNA reads TGTGCCAGCAGTCCATCTGGGGGTTTACTCTTGAACTATGGCTACACCTTC. Translated, it gives CASSPSGGLLLNYGYTF. This chain joins TRBV7-3 and TRBJ1-2; TRBD1 might be the D (5 bases). The CDR3 is made up of 17 amino acids. The germline gives CDR1 SGHTA, CDR2 FQGTGA. Between the trimmed V and J ends, which lost 6 bases and 2 bases, there was a span of 22 bases.

This clonotype was recorded at least ten times. This chain joins TRBV7-2 and TRBJ2-3; TRBD1 might be the D (6 bases). CDR3 length: 15 residues. Germline CDR1 and CDR2: SGHTA and FQGNSA. Between the trimmed V and J ends, which lost 3 bases and 0 bases, there was a span of 10 bases. CDR3 protein: CASSFGGLSTDTQYF. The CDR3 nucleotides are TGTGCCAGCAGCTTTGGGGGCCTTAGCACAGATACGCAGTATTTT.

This clonotype was detected ten times or more. The rearrangement joins TRBV4-3 to TRBJ2-6; D might be TRBD2 (6 bases). The V gene's germline CDR1 is LGHNA and CDR2 YSLEER. There are 17 residues in the CDR3. Trimming removed 0 bases at V and 4 bases at J, with 13 bases between. The chain's CDR3 is CASSQEGGATGANVLTF. DNA of the CDR3: TGCGCCAGCAGCCAAGAGGGAGGAGCGACGGGGGCCAACGTCCTGACTTTC.

This chain joins TRBV20-1 and TRBJ1-1; D is perhaps TRBD1 (5 bases). V lost 2 bases and J 2 bases, leaving 12 bases between the germline ends. Germline V gene data show CDR1 as DFQATT and CDR2 as SNEGSKA (reference sequence). This CDR3 region has 14 residues. CDR3 DNA: TGCAGTGCTAGAATTGTAGGGGTAAACACTGAAGCTTTCTTT. It specifies CSARIVGVNTEAFF.

This clonotype was detected many times. This chain connects TRBV5-1 to TRBJ2-7, with 8 nucleotides matching TRBD1. Trimming took 2 bases from V and 7 from J; bases not matched to a gene: 14. The CDR3 runs 16 residues. Germline V lookup: CDR1 SGHRS, CDR2 YFSETQ. The CDR3 here is CASSFGRGQGPGEQYF. The CDR3 DNA reads TGCGCCAGCAGCTTTGGGCGCGGACAGGGTCCTGGAGAGCAGTACTTC.

V gene TRBV7-2 combines with J gene TRBJ2-3; 10 bases map to TRBD2. This CDR3 is built from 17 residues. The germline CDR1 and CDR2 sequences are SGHTA and FQGNSA. Losses at the gene ends were 1 base for V and 5 bases for J; bases not matched to a gene: 9. As DNA, the CDR3 is TGTGCCAGCAGCTTAGTTCCAGCGGGGGGGCCTGGAGATACGCAGTATTTT. Translation: CASSLVPAGGPGDTQYF.

This clonotype has ten or more counts. The CDR3 region has the DNA TGTGCCAGCAGCTTAGCGGAGACAGGGTCTCTTGGCTACACCTTC. Protein product: CASSLAETGSLGYTF. The chain recombines TRBV7-2 with TRBJ1-2; the match to TRBD1 covers 7 bases. V shed 0 bases, J shed 7 bases, and the junction held 8 bases outside the gene matches. Per germline, CDR1 SGHTA and CDR2 FQGNSA. This CDR3 is built from 15 residues.

The chain recombines TRBV6-5 with TRBJ1-2; D remains unclear. Germline values: CDR1 MNHEY, CDR2 SVGAGI. V was cut by 7 bases and J by 4 bases, with 13 bases left in between. CDR3 length equals 13 residues. The CDR3 loop is CASTREDSYGYTF. DNA for the CDR3: TGTGCCAGCACCCGGGAAGATAGCTATGGCTACACCTTC.

There are a few counts of this clonotype. The chain's CDR3 is CASSGGATGGRFTGELFF. CDR3 DNA: TGTGCCAGCAGCGGAGGAGCAACAGGGGGCCGTTTCACCGGGGAGCTGTTTTTT. The chain has TRBV9 and TRBJ2-2, with 9 bases that match TRBD1. The CDR3 contains 18 residues. Germline CDR1 is SGDLS and CDR2 is YYNGEE. Trimming cost V 3 bases and J 4 bases; bases outside gene matches: 13.

This clonotype was counted a few times. The chain employs TRBV7-9 and TRBJ1-4; 9 bases are shared with TRBD1. The CDR3 is 16 amino acids. Germline CDR1 is SEHNR and CDR2 is FQNEAQ (reference sequence). J was trimmed by 8 bases and V by 3 bases; bases with no gene match: 10. The CDR3 coding sequence is TGTGCCAGCAGCTTCCCTGGGACAGGGATAGGGGAAAAACTGTTTTTT. Its protein is CASSFPGTGIGEKLFF.